This TCR beta chain is drawn from a study of Ad26.COV2.S vaccination and SARS-CoV-2 variants. Study-wide results and caveats: Analytic work on TCR breadth and depth might have understated the full extent of total T cell responses. Vaccine recipients surpassed placebo recipients in spike-specific TCR breadth.

Specified treatment: roughly 20 received Ad26.COV2.S at low or high dose, single or two shots; roughly five received placebo; per-sample allocation not given. It was on day 63 after the first vaccine or placebo injection that samples were taken. Boston supplied an adult donor aged 18-55 years. The data were produced by immunoSEQ multiplex PCR, yet TCRdb's version contains in-frame clones alone and is incomplete. The sample lists hundreds of thousands of clones, around 87% occurring once. Points on this clone: Antigen specificity is unknown.

This CDR3 is 14 amino acids long. Germline assignment: CDR1 ENHRY and CDR2 SYGVKD. Trimming removed 7 bases from V and 0 bases from J; junction bases left unmatched: 3. The sample here was peripheral blood, taken in a trial of Ad26.COV2.S vaccine versus placebo. The clonotype comes from a person between 18 and 60 years old who received the Ad26.COV2.S COVID-19 vaccine or a placebo. The chain is built from TRBV10-3 and TRBJ2-1; 7 bases line up with TRBD2. In DNA form, the CDR3 reads TGTGCCATCAACGGGGGGACCTCCTACAATGAGCAGTTCTTC. This encodes CAINGGTSYNEQFF.